This T cell receptor beta chain was captured in a study of shared clonotypes between healthy human individuals. Findings of the study overall: Generation probability values for non-shared clonotypes were lower than those for clonotypes shared by all four donors. Genetic and exposure-history diversity was limited by the small donor number.

Deep level was the assay's run setting. Template for every sorted-subset replicate PCR totaled about 0.2 ug DNA, around 33,000 T cell genomes. Measured with immunoSEQ multiplex PCR; TCRdb has only the in-frame clones, and not every one. The sample has some 2,000,000 clones, approximately 94% seen once. V lost 4 bases, J lost 0 bases, and 10 bases lay in between. CDR3 size: 15 residues. The germline CDR1 and CDR2 sequences are MNHNS and SASEGT. Of note for this clone: Its target is unknown.

The specimen sequenced was naive CD4+ T cells sorted from blood. Specified subset: CD45RA+ positively selected. The receptor comes from a man aged 18 to 30 in good health. This chain uses TRBV6-1 with TRBJ2-1; D is perhaps TRBD2 (7 bases). The CDR3: CASSGGGHSYNEQFF. The CDR3, as DNA: TGTGCCAGCAGTGGGGGGGGCCACTCCTACAATGAGCAGTTCTTC.